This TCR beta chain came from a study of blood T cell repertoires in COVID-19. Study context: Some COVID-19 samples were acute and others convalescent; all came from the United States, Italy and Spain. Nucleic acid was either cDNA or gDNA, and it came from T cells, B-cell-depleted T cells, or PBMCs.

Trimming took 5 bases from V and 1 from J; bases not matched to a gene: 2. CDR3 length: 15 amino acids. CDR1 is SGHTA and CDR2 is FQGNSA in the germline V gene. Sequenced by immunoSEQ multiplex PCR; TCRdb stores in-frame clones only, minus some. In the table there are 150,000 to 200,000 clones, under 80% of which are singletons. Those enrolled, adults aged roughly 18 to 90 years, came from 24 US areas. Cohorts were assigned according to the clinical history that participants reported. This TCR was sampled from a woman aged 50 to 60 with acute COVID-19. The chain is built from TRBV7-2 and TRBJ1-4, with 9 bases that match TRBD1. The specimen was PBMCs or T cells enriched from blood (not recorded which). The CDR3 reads CASSLDRGTNEKLFF. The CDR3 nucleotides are TGTGCCAGCAGCCTGGACAGGGGAACTAATGAAAAACTGTTTTTT.